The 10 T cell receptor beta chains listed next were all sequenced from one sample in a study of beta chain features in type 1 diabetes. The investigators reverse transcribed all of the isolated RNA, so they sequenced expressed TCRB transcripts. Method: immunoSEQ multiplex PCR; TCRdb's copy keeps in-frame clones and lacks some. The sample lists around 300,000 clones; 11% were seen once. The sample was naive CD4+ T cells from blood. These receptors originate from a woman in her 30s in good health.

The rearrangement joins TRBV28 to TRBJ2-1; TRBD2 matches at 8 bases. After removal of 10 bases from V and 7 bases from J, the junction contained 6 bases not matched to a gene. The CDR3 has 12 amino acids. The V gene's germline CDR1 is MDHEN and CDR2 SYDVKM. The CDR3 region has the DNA TGTGCCACCGGACTAGCAGGAAATGAGCAGTTCTTC. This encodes CATGLAGNEQFF.

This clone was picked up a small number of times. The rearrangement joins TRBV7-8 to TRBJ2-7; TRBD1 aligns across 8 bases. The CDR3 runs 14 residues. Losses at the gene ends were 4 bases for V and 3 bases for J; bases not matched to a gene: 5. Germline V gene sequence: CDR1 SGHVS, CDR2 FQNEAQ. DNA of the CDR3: TGTGCCAGCAGCTCCAACAGGGGGGTCTACGAGCAGTACTTC. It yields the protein CASSSNRGVYEQYF.

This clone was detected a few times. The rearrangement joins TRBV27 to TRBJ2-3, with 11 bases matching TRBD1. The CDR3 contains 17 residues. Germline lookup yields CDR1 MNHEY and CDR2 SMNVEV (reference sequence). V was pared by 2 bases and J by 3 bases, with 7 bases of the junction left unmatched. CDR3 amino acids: CASSLIQGTGGTDTQYF. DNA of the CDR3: TGTGCCAGCAGTTTAATTCAAGGGACAGGGGGGACAGATACGCAGTATTTT.

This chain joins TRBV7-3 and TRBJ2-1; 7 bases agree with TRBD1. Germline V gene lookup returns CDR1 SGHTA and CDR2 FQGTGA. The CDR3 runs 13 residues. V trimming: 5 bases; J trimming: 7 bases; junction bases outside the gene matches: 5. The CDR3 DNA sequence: TGTGCCAGCAGCCCGGGACAGCCTAATGAGCAGTTCTTC. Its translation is CASSPGQPNEQFF.

The CDR3 spells CASRPPLIFLKPFF. The CDR3 nucleotides read TGTGCCAGCAGGCCCCCCCTAATTTTCCTCAAGCCTTTCTTT. The V gene is TRBV6-5, the J gene TRBJ1-1; D gene uncertain. The CDR3 is made up of 14 amino acids. V lost 6 bases and J lost 12, with 23 bases in between. Per germline, CDR1 MNHEY and CDR2 SVGAGI.

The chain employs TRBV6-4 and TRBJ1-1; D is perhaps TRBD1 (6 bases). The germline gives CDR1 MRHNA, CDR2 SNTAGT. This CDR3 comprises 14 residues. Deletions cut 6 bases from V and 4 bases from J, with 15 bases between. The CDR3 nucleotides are TGTGCCAGCAGCCGGACAGCCCGGGGCACTGAAGCTTTCTTT. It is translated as CASSRTARGTEAFF.

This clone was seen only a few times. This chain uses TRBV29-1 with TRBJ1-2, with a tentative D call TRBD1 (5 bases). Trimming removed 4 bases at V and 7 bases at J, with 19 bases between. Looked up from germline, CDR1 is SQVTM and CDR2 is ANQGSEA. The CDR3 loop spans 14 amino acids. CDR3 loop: CSVGGTPGGGGYTF. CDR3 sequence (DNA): TGCAGCGTTGGTGGGACTCCCGGAGGCGGTGGCTACACCTTC.

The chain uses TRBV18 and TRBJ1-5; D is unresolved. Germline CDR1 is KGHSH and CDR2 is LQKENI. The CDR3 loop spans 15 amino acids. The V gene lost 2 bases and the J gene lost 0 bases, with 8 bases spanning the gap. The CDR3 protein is CASSPMGHSNQPQHF. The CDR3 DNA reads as TGTGCCAGCTCACCAATGGGCCATAGCAATCAGCCCCAGCATTTT. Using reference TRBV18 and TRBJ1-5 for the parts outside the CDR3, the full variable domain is NAGVMQNPRHLVRRRGQEARLRCSPMKGHSHVYWYRQLPEEGLKFMVYLQKENIIDESGMPKERFSAEFPKEGPSILRIQQVVRGDSAAYFCASSPMGHSNQPQHFGDGTRLSIL.

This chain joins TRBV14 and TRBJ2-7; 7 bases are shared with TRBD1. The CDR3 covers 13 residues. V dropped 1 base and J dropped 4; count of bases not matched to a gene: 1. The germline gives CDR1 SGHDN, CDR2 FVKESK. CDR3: CASSQGQGYEQYF. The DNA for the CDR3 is TGTGCCAGCAGCCAAGGACAGGGATACGAGCAGTACTTC.

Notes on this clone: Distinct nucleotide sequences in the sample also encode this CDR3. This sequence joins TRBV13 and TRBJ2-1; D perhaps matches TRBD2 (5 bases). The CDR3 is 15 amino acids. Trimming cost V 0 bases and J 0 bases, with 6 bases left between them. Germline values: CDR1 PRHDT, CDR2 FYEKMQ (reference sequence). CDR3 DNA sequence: TGTGCCAGCAGCTTAGGAGGGAGCTCCTACAATGAGCAGTTCTTC. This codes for CASSLGGSSYNEQFF. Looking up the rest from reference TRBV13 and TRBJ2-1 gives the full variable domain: AAGVIQSPRHLIKEKRETATLKCYPIPRHDTVYWYQQGPGQDPQFLISFYEKMQSDKGSIPDRFSAQQFSDYHSELNMSSLELGDSALYFCASSLGGSSYNEQFFGPGTRLTVL.